The text below deals with one T cell receptor (beta chain). What it recognizes is unknown. Every donor was a Caucasian adult from Nashville, Tennessee. The entry originates in a study of shared clonotypes between healthy human individuals. Study results and limitations: Some naive CD4 clonotypes, roughly 5%, turned up in common across several donors.

Some clones are missing from TCRdb's copy, which holds only in-frame ones; the method was immunoSEQ multiplex PCR. The sample includes 2.5 million or so clones, around 90% of them seen just once. V gave up 0 bases and J gave up 4 bases; unmatched junction bases: 7. The CDR3 contains 15 residues. Germline values: CDR1 SGDLS, CDR2 YYNGEE. The chain has TRBV9 and TRBJ2-7, with 7 bases matching TRBD2. Sequenced input: naive CD4+ T cells sorted from blood. Stated subset: CD45RA+ positively selected. The receptor comes from a man between 18 and 35 years old in good health. CDR3: CASSVGEGVYYEQYF. CDR3 DNA sequence: TGTGCCAGCAGCGTAGGGGAGGGAGTATATTACGAGCAGTACTTC.